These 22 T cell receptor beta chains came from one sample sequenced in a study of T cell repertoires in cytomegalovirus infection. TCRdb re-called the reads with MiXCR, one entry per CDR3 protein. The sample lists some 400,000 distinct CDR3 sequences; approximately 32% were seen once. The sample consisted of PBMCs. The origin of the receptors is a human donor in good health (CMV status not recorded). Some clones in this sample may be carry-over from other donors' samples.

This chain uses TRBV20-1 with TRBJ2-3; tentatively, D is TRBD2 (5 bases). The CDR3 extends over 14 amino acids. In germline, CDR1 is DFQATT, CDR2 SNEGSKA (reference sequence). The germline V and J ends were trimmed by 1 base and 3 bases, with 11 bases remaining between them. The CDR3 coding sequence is TGCAGTGCTAGAGTAGGGAGTTCGACAGATACGCAGTATTTT. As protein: CSARVGSSTDTQYF.

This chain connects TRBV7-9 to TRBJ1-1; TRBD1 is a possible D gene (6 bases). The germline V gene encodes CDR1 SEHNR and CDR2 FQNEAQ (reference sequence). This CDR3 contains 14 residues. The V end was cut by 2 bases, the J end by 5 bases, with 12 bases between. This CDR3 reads CASSLYEGGTEAFF. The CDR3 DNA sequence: TGTGCCAGCAGCTTATACGAGGGGGGGACTGAAGCTTTCTTT.

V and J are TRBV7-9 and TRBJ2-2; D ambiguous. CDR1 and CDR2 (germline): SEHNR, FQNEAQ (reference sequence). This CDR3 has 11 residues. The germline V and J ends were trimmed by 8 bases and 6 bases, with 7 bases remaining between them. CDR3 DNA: TGTGCCAGCCTTGTGGCCGGGGAGCTGTTTTTT. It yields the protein CASLVAGELFF.

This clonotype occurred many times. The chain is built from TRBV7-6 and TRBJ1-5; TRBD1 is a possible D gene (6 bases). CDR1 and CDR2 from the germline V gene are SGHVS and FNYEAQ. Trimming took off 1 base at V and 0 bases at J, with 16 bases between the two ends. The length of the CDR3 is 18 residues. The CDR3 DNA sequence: TGTGCCAGCAGCTTAGGGTTCGGGTCAGGGGCTAGCAATCAGCCCCAGCATTTT. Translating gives CASSLGFGSGASNQPQHF. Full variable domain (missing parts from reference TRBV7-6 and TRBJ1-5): GAGVSQSPRYKVTKRGQDVALRCDPISGHVSLYWYRQALGQGPEFLTYFNYEAQQDKSGLPNDRFSAERPEGSISTLTIQRTEQRDSAMYRCASSLGFGSGASNQPQHFGDGTRLSIL.

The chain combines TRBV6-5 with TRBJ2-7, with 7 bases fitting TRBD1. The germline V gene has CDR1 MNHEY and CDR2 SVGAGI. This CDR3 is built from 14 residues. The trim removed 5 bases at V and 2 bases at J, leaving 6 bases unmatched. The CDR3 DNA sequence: TGTGCCAGCAGTCGCACGGGACAGCCCTACGAGCAGTACTTC. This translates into CASSRTGQPYEQYF.

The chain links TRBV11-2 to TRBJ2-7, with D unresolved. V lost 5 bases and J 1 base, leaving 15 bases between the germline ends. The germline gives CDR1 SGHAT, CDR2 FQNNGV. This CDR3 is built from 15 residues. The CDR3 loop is CASSHLQDRSYEQYF. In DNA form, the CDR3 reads TGTGCCAGCAGCCATCTACAAGACCGATCCTACGAGCAGTACTTC. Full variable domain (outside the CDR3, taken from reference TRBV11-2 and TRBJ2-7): EAGVAQSPRYKIIEKRQSVAFWCNPISGHATLYWYQQILGQGPKLLIQFQNNGVVDDSQLPKDRFSAERLKGVDSTLKIQPAKLEDSAVYLCASSHLQDRSYEQYFGPGTRLTVT.

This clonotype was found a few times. Here the CDR3 reads CASSPSRDRFRGYTF. DNA for the CDR3: TGTGCCAGTAGTCCTTCCCGGGACAGGTTCAGGGGCTACACCTTC. This chain uses TRBV19 with TRBJ1-2; TRBD1 matches at 8 bases. The germline gives CDR1 LNHDA, CDR2 SQIVND (reference sequence). This CDR3 is built from 15 residues. With 5 bases clipped from V and 8 bases from J, the junction kept 13 bases outside the gene matches.

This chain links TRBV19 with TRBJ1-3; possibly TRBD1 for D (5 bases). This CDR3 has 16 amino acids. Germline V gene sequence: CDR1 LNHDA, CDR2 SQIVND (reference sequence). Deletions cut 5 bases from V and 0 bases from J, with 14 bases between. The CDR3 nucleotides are TGTGCCAGTAGTTTGACAGCTCCTTCCTCTGGAAACACCATATATTTT. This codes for CASSLTAPSSGNTIYF.

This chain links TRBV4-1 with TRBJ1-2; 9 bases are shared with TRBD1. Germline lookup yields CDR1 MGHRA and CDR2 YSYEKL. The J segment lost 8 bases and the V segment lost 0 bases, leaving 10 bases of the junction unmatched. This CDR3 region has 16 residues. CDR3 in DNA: TGCGCCAGCAGCCAAGACCCGGGGACAGGGAGATCGGGCTACACCTTC. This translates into CASSQDPGTGRSGYTF.

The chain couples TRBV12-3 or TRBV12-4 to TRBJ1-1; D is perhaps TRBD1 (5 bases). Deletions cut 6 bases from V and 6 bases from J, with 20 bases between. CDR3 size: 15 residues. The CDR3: CASSPGVGYGAEAFF. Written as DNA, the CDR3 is TGTGCCAGCAGCCCGGGGGTGGGATATGGGGCTGAAGCTTTCTTT.

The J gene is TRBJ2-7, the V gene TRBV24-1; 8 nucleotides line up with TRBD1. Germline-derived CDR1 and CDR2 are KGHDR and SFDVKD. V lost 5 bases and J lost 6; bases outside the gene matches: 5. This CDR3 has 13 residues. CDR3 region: CATSAAGGTEQYF. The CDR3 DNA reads TGTGCCACCAGTGCGGCAGGGGGCACCGAGCAGTACTTC.

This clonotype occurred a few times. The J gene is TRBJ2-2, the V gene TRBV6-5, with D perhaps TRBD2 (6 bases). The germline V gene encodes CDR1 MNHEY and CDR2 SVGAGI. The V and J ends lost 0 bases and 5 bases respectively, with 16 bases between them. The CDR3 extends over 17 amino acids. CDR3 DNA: TGTGCCAGCAGTTACTCCTTAAGGACTATGGGAACCGGGGAGCTGTTTTTT. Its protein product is CASSYSLRTMGTGELFF.

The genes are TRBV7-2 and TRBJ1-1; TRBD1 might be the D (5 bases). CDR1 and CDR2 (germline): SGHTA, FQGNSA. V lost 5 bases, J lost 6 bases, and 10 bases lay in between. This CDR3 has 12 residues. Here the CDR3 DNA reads TGTGCCAGCAGCCCAAGGGGCGCTGAAGCTTTCTTT. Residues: CASSPRGAEAFF.

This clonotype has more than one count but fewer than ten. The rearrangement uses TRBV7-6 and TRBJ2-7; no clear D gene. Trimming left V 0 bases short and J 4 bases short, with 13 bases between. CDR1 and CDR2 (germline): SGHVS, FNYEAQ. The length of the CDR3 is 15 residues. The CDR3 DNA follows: TGTGCCAGCAGCTTAGCGACGACGCGAACGTACGAGCAGTACTTC. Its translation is CASSLATTRTYEQYF.

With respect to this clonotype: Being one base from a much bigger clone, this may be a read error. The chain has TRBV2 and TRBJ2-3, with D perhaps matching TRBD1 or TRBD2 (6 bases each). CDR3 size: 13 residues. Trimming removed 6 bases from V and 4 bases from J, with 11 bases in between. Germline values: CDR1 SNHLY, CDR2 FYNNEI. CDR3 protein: CASSYREADTQYF. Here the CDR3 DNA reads TGTGCCAGCAGCTACAGGGAGGCAGATACGCAGTATTTT.

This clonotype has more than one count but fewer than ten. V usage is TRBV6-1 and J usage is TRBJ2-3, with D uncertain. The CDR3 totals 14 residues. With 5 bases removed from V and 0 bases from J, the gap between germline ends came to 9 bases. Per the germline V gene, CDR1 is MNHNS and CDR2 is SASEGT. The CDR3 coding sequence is TGTGCCAGCAGTCCTTCAGCAAGCACAGATACGCAGTATTTT. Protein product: CASSPSASTDTQYF.

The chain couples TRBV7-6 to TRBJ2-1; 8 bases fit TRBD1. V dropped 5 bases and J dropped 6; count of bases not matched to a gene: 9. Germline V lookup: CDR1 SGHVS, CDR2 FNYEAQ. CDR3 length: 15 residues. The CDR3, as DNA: TGTGCCAGCAGCCCGGGACAGGCCCAACGCAATGAGCAGTTCTTC. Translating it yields CASSPGQAQRNEQFF.

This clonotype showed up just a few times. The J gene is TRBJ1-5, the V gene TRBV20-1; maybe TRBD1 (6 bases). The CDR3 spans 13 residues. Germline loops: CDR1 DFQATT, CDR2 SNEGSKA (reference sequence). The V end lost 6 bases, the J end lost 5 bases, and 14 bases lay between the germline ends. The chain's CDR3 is CSAQTGGHQPQHF. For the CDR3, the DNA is TGCAGTGCACAGACGGGGGGGCATCAGCCCCAGCATTTT.

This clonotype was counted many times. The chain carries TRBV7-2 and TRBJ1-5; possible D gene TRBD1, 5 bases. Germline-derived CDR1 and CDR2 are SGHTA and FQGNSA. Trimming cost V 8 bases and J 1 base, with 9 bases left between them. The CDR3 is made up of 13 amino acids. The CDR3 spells CASRSGSNQPQHF. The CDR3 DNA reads TGTGCCAGCCGCTCAGGGAGCAATCAGCCCCAGCATTTT. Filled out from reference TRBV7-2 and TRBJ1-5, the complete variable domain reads GAGVSQSPSNKVTEKGKDVELRCDPISGHTALYWYRQSLGQGLEFLIYFQGNSAPDKSGLPSDRFSAERTGGSVSTLTIQRTQQEDSAVYLCASRSGSNQPQHFGDGTRLSIL.

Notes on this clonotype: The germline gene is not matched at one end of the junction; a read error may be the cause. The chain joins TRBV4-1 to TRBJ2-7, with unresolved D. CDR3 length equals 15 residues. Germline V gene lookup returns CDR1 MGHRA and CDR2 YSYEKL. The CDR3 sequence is CASSPQGPISYEKYF. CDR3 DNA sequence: TGCGCCAGCAGTCCACAAGGGCCAATTTCCTACGAGAAGTACTTC.

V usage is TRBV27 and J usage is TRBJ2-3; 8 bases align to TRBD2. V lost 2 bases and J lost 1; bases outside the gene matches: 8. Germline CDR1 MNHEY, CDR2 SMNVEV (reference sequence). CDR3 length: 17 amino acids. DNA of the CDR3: TGTGCCAGCAGTTTAGGATACGGCGGGGGGCGCACAGATACGCAGTATTTT. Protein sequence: CASSLGYGGGRTDTQYF.

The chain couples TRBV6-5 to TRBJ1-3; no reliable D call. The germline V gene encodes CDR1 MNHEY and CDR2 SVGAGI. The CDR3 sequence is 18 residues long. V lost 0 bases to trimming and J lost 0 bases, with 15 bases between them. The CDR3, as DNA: TGTGCCAGCAGTTACTCGATACCTGGTAGGAGCTCTGGAAACACCATATATTTT. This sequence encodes CASSYSIPGRSSGNTIYF.